This TCR beta chain was sequenced for a study of breast tumors, draining lymph nodes, adjacent tissues. Study findings and constraints: Compared with lymph nodes, tumors were less diverse; compared with nontumor tissue, more. The lymph node origin of tumor T cells was framed as consistent with a hypothesis, not demonstrated. Compared with basal-like, luminal-like tumors shared significantly more repertoire with nontumor tissue. Findings are consistent with lymph node origin and intratumoral expansion of most tumor T cells.

TCRdb independently ran MiXCR on the multiplex PCR reads; one entry per CDR3 protein. The data show 25,000 or so distinct CDR3 sequences, approximately 20% seen once. This clonotype was recorded many times. Its antigen remains unknown. The CDR3 has 16 amino acids. Germline CDR1 reads SEHNR; CDR2 reads FQNEAQ (reference sequence). Between the trimmed V and J ends, which lost 1 base and 3 bases, there was a span of 16 bases. Material: breast tumor tissue. This clonotype was obtained from a female donor with breast cancer. Some clones in this sample may be carry-over from other donors' samples. J is TRBJ2-7 and V is TRBV7-9; D unresolved. CDR3 sequence reads: CASSLVAGSSGYEQYF. CDR3 bases: TGTGCCAGCAGCTTAGTAGCCGGGTCCTCAGGCTACGAGCAGTACTTC.